The clone carrying this T cell receptor (beta chain) occurred a few times. Its antigen is unknown. All of the isolated RNA was reverse transcribed, so expressed TCRB transcripts were sequenced. Data came from immunoSEQ multiplex PCR; TCRdb stores just in-frame clones and leaves some out. The sample has around 650,000 clones; 9.5% to 15% are singletons. The data are from a study of beta chain features in type 1 diabetes. Findings and caveats of the study: Across all four CD4+ subsets, people with type 1 diabetes showed modestly shorter TCRB CDR3s.

Sequencing used naive CD4+ T cells from blood. The sequence came from a man aged 25-45 years with type 1 diabetes.

In nucleotides, the CDR3 is TGTGCCAGCAGCTTTGACAGGGGGCGCGGGGCAGAGACCCAGTACTTC. Protein product: CASSFDRGRGAETQYF. The gene calls are TRBV11-2 and TRBJ2-5; 10 bases line up with TRBD1. Germline lookup yields CDR1 SGHAT and CDR2 FQNNGV. V gave up 3 bases and J gave up 4 bases; unmatched junction bases: 8. The CDR3 consists of 16 residues.